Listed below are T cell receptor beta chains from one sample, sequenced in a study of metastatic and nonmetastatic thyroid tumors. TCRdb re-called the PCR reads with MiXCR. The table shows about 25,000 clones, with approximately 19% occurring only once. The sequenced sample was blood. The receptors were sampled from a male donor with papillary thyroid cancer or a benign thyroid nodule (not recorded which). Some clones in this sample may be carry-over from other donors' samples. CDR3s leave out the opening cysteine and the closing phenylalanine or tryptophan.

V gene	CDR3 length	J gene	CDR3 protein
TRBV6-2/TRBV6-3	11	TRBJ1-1	ASSPGMVTEAF
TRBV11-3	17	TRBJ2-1	ASSLGLGSGGASGNEQF
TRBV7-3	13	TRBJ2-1	ASSPLAGVYNEQF
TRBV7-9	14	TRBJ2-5	ASSLERTRGGETQY
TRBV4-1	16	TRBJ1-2	ASSQERFVTGHGSGYT
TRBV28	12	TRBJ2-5	ASNLGGGQETQY
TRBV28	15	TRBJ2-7	ASNSQVTSPSIYEQY
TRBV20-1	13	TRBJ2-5	SASRTGSLQETQY
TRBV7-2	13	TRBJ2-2	ASSGQGLNTGELF
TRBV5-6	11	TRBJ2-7	ASREGFSYEQY
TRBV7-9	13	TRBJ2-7	ASSLQGTATYEQY
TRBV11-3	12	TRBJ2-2	ASSAAFSAGELF
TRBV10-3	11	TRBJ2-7	AFGTGGPHEQY
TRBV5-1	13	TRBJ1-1	ASSPRDRENTEAF
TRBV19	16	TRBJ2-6	ASISAVTCRSGANVLT
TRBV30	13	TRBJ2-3	AWNLLAGHTDTQY
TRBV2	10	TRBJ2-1	ASSPSDNEQF
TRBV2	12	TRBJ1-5	ASSESGVEQPQH
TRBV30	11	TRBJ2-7	AWRGNRPYEQY
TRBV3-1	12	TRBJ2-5	ASSQASGMETQY
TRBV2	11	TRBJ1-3	ATGTESGNTIY
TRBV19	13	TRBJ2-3	ASTPQGGIWDTQY
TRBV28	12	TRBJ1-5	ASTPAGYGQPQH
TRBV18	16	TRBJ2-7	ASSRRPVTLFFVYEQY
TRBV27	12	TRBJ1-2	ASRHPQPTYGYT
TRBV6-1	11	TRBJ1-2	ASREGISYGYT
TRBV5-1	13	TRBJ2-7	ASSPLGGKEDEQY
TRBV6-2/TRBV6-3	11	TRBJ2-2	ASRLLGAGELF
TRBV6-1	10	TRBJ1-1	ASSDGPSSAD
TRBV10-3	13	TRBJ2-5	AISGLLTSGTTQY
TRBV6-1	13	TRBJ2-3	ASRYQRELTDTQY
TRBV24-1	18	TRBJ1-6	ATWVTWIAEGTFFNSPLH
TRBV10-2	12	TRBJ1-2	ASSWAEVGYGYT
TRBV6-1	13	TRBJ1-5	ASTPGGRGGQPQH
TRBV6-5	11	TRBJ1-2	ASSSPSSKGYT
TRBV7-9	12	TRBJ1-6	ASSFSGGSSPLH
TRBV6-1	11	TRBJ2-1	ASILSPCAEQF
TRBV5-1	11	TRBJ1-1	ASSVSMNTEAF